This T cell receptor beta chain derives from a study of cytomegalovirus exposure and HLA in healthy donors (dated by TCRdb to the late 2010s). In terms of the full investigation: An earlier analysis of several hundred of the donors reported 250 to 350 Gb of sequence data and 120 million or so unique TCR beta sequences from about 180 million T cells. Roughly five DR-DQ haplotypes were treated as single units for association and clustering because of strong linkage in the cohort. An early release that covered about 600 HLA-typed donors contained about 290 gigabases of sequencing data and 70 million to 100 million unique TCR sequences. In an earlier analysis of roughly 540 of the donors, high-throughput TCR beta sequencing was used to judge whether each TCR beta V gene segment behaved as functional or pseudogenic. The study profiled the T cell repertoires of under 700 subjects by immunosequencing and related them to cytomegalovirus serostatus. Every repertoire in the discovery cohort had been generated on one and the same sequencing platform. Typing coverage differed by locus: A, B, C, DRB1 and DQB1 were typed in about 629-640 donors, DQA1 in about 510, DPA1 in roughly 590, and DPB1 in just under 480. Donor age, sex, ethnicity and CMV serostatus were collected together with the repertoire data. In addition to the first cohort of 666 subjects, a separate validation cohort of 130 or so different subjects was used. Rather than using new phenotypic data, the later analysis identified candidate immune exposures from TCR beta sequences and from how often those sequences occurred across donors. The study was designed to test whether signatures of past pathogen exposure could be identified by cataloging public T cell receptors. To study patterns of TCR occurrence, a later analysis re-analyzed previously published TCR beta repertoires from several hundred donors and added high-resolution HLA genotyping. A later genetic analysis took genome-wide SNP genotypes for about 55% of the 666 donors and used that subset as a discovery cohort. HLA typing included class I and class II loci at four-digit resolution. High-throughput TCR immunosequencing, statistical association of individual TCRs with disease status, and machine learning were combined to predict cytomegalovirus infection status. Of the 398 genotyped donors, 65% to 90% fell in the genetic ancestry cluster associated with self-reported Caucasian donors. Among 398 genotyped donors of the cohort, an average of around 250,000 unique TCR beta nucleotide sequences was sequenced per donor, of which 15% to 20% were non-productive.

Study-level results and caveats: Broadly in line with IMGT annotations, most TCR beta V segments showed up in productive rearrangements about 90% or about 30% of the time in an earlier analysis of around 550 of the donors. The authors suggested that the approach could potentially be generalized to other disease states and immunological phenotypes. Three of the identified cytomegalovirus-associated TCR beta chains were confirmed in vitro to be specific for cytomegalovirus antigens. A later analysis reported that several top co-occurrence clusters appeared linked to parvovirus B19, influenza, CMV and Epstein-Barr virus. A total of 150 to 200 TCR beta chains were listed by the study as associated with cytomegalovirus. The only immune exposure information available for the cohort was CMV serostatus. A further reported finding was that TCR beta sequences accurately predicted the HLA-A and HLA-B alleles for most subjects in the first cohort. A cluster of highly shared sequence variants was judged likely to represent a technical artifact of the sequencing pipeline. A later genetic analysis reported fewer N-insertions in productive TCRs among donors in an Asian-associated ancestry cluster than the roughly 620-donor mean. Most TCR sequences were seen in very few donors, while some public TCRs were found in many individuals. HLA typing was unavailable for some donors at each locus, so association tests used only the typed subset. Some IMGT-functional V segments, including TRBV6-2 and TRBV6-3, could not be told apart with the 87-base-pair reads, so those segments were excluded. Specific HLA alleles were associated with 18,000 or so TCR beta sequences at a false discovery rate of 0.05 in a later analysis. The classifier was reported to diagnose cytomegalovirus status with high specificity and sensitivity in both the original and validation cohorts. Correlated functional status among segregating V segments might be attributable to linkage disequilibrium, but an unknown experimental factor could not be ruled out. Compared with equally common non-associated chains, HLA-associated TCR beta chains in a later analysis were more clonally expanded and had lower generation probabilities. This cohort had only TCR beta chains sequenced, and the lack of alpha or paired-chain data limited which features could be detected. Most CMV-associated TCR beta chains appeared to be HLA-restricted in a later analysis, and the HLA associations seemed to be driven largely by CMV exposure. An association between a missense DCLRE1C variant and V-gene and J-gene trimming of TCR beta chains was found in a later genetic analysis and replicated in an independent cohort. Because counts were too low, more than 15 rarely observed V segments, including chromosome 9 orphons, were excluded from the earlier analysis of a few hundred of the donors. When HLA alleles, especially DR and DQ, strongly co-occurred, attributing TCR associations to individual alleles was difficult. In a later analysis, TCR association rates were found to vary across HLA loci, with the most associated TCRs seen for DRB1 alleles and the fewest for HLA-C alleles. Roughly uniform sequencing depth across donors was assumed in presence/absence analyses, although this assumption may not hold.

Library preparation was by the immunoSEQ multiplex PCR assay. A mixture of 60 forward primers for TCR Vbeta segments and 13 reverse primers for TCR Jbeta segments was used in the multiplex PCR. The CDR3 region of rearranged TCR beta genes was amplified from genomic DNA by a multiplex PCR assay. On the Illumina HiSeq System, the amplified TCR beta libraries were sequenced as 87-base-pair reads. The authors' pipeline ran thus. Across the roughly 700 repertoires, a later analysis counted 75 million to 90 million unique TCR beta chains, roughly 11 million of which were shared by at least two donors. Raw reads were error-corrected and collapsed into unique sequences with a nearest-neighbor algorithm that merged closely related sequences to remove PCR and sequencing errors. To assign V, D and J gene segments, CDR3 sequences were aligned to IMGT reference sequences. For a sequence to be retained, at least a six-nucleotide match to both a V gene segment and a J gene segment was required. Rearrangements were called productive when the CDR3 lacked stop codons and stayed in frame with V and J; all others were non-productive. CDR3 was defined according to IMGT convention as the region running from the second conserved V-encoded cysteine to the conserved J-encoded phenylalanine. Sequences without an unambiguous match to a single V gene segment were excluded from the earlier analysis of about 600 of the donors. In an earlier analysis of 450 to 750 of the donors, a V segment was called functional when productive rearrangements were above 56.7%, and segregating when the standard deviation between donors exceeded 5%. To diagnose cytomegalovirus status from the catalog of TCR beta chain sequences, a statistical classification framework was built. In a later analysis, TCR nucleotide sequences were compared against IMGT/GENE-DB human TR gene sequences so that V and J genes could be assigned. The TCRdist pipeline was used in a later analysis to assign CDR3 sequences and most-parsimonious VDJ recombination scenarios. In a later analysis, each TCR beta chain was defined by its CDR3 amino acid sequence together with its V-gene family, and reads without a unique V-gene family were excluded. As a way to deal with suspected cross-contamination and a sequencing artifact, a later analysis dropped over 550 nucleotide sequences that were highly shared and had low generation probability. In a later analysis, a clonal expansion index for each public chain was calculated from normalized within-repertoire ranks of inferred template counts. In a later analysis, generation probabilities were computed using a VDJ recombination model fitted to out-of-frame rearrangements, and the results were checked against IGoR. A later analysis scored TCR-TCR, TCR-HLA and TCR-CMV co-occurrence with hypergeometric tests, applying a repertoire-size bias correction to TCR pairs. False discovery rates were estimated in a later analysis by permuting HLA or CMV assignments 20 times. A later analysis grouped co-occurring TCRs with DBSCAN, adding TCRdist sequence similarity when clustering within HLA-allele-positive subsets. Co-occurrence clustering excluded repertoires with fewer than 30,000 or more than 120,000 public chains, plus five with anomalous nucleotide sharing. This is the immuneACCESS table as TCRdb keeps it, with only in-frame sequences that have V and J called. A part of the clones is gone; compared with another copy, unresolved V genes explain less than half, and the rest is unexplained. D and trimming come from the DNA, and the V and J calls and clone size come from that table. The sample table contains about 80,000 clones; only one count was recorded for approximately 71% of them. Approximately 7.2% of the sample belongs to the ten largest clones.

Taken from cysteine to phenylalanine, the CDR3 has 13 residues. Here the CDR3 DNA is all that survives: 39 bases in frame from base 1. Looking up the germline V gene yields CDR1 SNHLY and CDR2 FYNNEI. V is clipped by 4 bases and J by 3 bases, and the sequence between their germline boundaries is 10 bases long. The cohort was made up of under 800 healthy bone marrow donors. Cohort members were all nominally healthy when sampled, although unrecorded immune exposures were likely present. The donor was CMV seronegative and belonged to the group of roughly 330 seronegative cohort members. Every donor gave a peripheral blood sample, and the peripheral blood mononuclear cells from that sample were used for TCR beta sequencing. Genomic DNA extraction from the blood cell samples was performed with the Qiagen DNeasy Blood Extraction Kit. Concerning this clone itself: Its antigen is currently not known. Qualities for individual bases were not recorded, and no much larger clone is one base off.

The sequence was collected from a woman aged 40 to 50 in good health and CMV-seronegative. The sequencing input was PBMCs. The rearrangement combines TRBV2 with TRBJ2-7; tentative D gene TRBD2, with 5 bases matching. This receptor has the CDR3 CASSVSGIYEQYF. The sequenced DNA: TGTGCCAGCAGTGTCTCCGGGATCTACGAGCAGTACTTC.